This T cell receptor beta chain was found in a study of blood T cells in healthy people across ages. Germline V gene data show CDR1 as SQVTM and CDR2 as ANQGSEA. The CDR3 has 13 residues. V shed 6 bases, J shed 0 bases, and the junction held 5 bases outside the gene matches. A second about 6 to 11 cycle PCR used barcoded and J-beta primers. TCRdb redid the calling of the 5' RACE reads with MiXCR, one entry per CDR3 protein. The data show 550,000 to 600,000 distinct CDR3 sequences, more than 45% seen once. The clonotype comes from a man aged 80 or over in good health. Sample: blood. This sequence joins TRBV29-1 and TRBJ2-7, with 7 positions matching TRBD1. The CDR3 region has the DNA TGCAGCGTAGGACGGACAGGCTCCTACGAGCAGTACTTC. It yields the protein CSVGRTGSYEQYF.